Listed below are T cell receptor beta chains from one sample, sequenced in a study of shared clonotypes between healthy human individuals. This table comes from immunoSEQ multiplex PCR, and its TCRdb copy is limited to in-frame clones, with some not included. This sample has some 2.4 million clones, with 80% to 95% found just once. Sequencing was carried out using naive CD4+ T cells from PBMCs. Every receptor here comes from a man between 18 and 29 years old in good health. Some clones in this sample may be carry-over from other donors' samples. The CDR3 runs from the conserved cysteine through the conserved F or W. Fields, in order: J gene, CDR3 length, D gene, clone size, V gene, CDR3 DNA, CDR3 protein. D genes are given only for firm matches. A row's size may be missing; if present it is once, few, many or a size class.

j_gene: TRBJ2-1; len: 15; d_gene: TRBD2; abundance: .; v_gene: TRBV7-2; CDR3nt: TGTGCCAGCAGCTTACTAGCGGGATCTATCAATGAGCAGTTCTTC; CDR3aa: CASSLLAGSINEQFF
j_gene: TRBJ1-2; len: 13; d_gene: .; abundance: .; v_gene: TRBV5-6; CDR3nt: TGTGCCAGCAGCTTGAGAAAGGGGGTTGGCTACACCTTC; CDR3aa: CASSLRKGVGYTF
j_gene: TRBJ1-1; len: 13; d_gene: .; abundance: .; v_gene: TRBV11-3; CDR3nt: TGTGCCAGCAGCTTATACGGGACCACTGAAGCTTTCTTT; CDR3aa: CASSLYGTTEAFF
j_gene: TRBJ1-1; len: 14; d_gene: .; abundance: .; v_gene: TRBV29-1; CDR3nt: TGCAGCGCCGGACGCTCTACAGTGAACACTGAAGCTTTCTTT; CDR3aa: CSAGRSTVNTEAFF
j_gene: TRBJ2-7; len: 15; d_gene: TRBD1; abundance: .; v_gene: TRBV7-2; CDR3nt: TGTGCCAGCAGCTCTACCGGGACAGGGAACTACGAGCAGTACTTC; CDR3aa: CASSSTGTGNYEQYF
j_gene: TRBJ2-7; len: 18; d_gene: TRBD1; abundance: .; v_gene: TRBV4-1; CDR3nt: TGCGCCAGCAGCCCTCGGATTCAAGCACAGGGGGCTCCCTACGAGCAGTACTTC; CDR3aa: CASSPRIQAQGAPYEQYF
j_gene: TRBJ2-3; len: 17; d_gene: .; abundance: .; v_gene: TRBV7-3; CDR3nt: TGTGCCAGCAGCTTGTATCGGGGTACAGGCGGCACAGATACGCAGTATTTT; CDR3aa: CASSLYRGTGGTDTQYF
j_gene: TRBJ1-4; len: 14; d_gene: TRBD1; abundance: .; v_gene: TRBV2; CDR3nt: TGTGCCAGCAGTGTCGGGACAGGACTCGAAAAACTGTTTTTT; CDR3aa: CASSVGTGLEKLFF
j_gene: TRBJ2-2; len: 14; d_gene: TRBD1; abundance: .; v_gene: TRBV6-4; CDR3nt: TGTGCCAGTCGACAGGGAGACGCCACCGGGGAGCTGTTTTTT; CDR3aa: CASRQGDATGELFF
j_gene: TRBJ2-1; len: 15; d_gene: .; abundance: .; v_gene: TRBV2; CDR3nt: TGTGCCAGCAGTGAAGCCCAGCGGGCTTACAATGAGCAGTTCTTC; CDR3aa: CASSEAQRAYNEQFF
j_gene: TRBJ1-1; len: 13; d_gene: TRBD1; abundance: .; v_gene: TRBV28; CDR3nt: TGTGCCAGCACCCCCGGCAGGGGGTTTGAAGCTTTCTTT; CDR3aa: CASTPGRGFEAFF
j_gene: TRBJ1-2; len: 12; d_gene: .; abundance: .; v_gene: TRBV7-9; CDR3nt: TGTGCCAGCAGCTTCTTGACAGATGGCTACACCTTC; CDR3aa: CASSFLTDGYTF
j_gene: TRBJ2-2; len: 11; d_gene: .; abundance: many; v_gene: TRBV7-3; CDR3nt: TGTGCCAGCAGCTTAACCGGGGAGCTGTTTTTT; CDR3aa: CASSLTGELFF
j_gene: TRBJ1-1; len: 13; d_gene: .; abundance: .; v_gene: TRBV27; CDR3nt: TGTGCCAGCAGTTTACTGATAAGAACTGAAGCTTTCTTT; CDR3aa: CASSLLIRTEAFF
j_gene: TRBJ2-3; len: 14; d_gene: .; abundance: .; v_gene: TRBV5-1; CDR3nt: TGCGCCAGCTATGGAGGGAGTAAATTCGATACGCAGTATTTT; CDR3aa: CASYGGSKFDTQYF
j_gene: TRBJ2-7; len: 13; d_gene: .; abundance: .; v_gene: TRBV7-2; CDR3nt: TGTGCCAGCAGCTTCAGTAACGCAGGTGGGCAGTACTTC; CDR3aa: CASSFSNAGGQYF
j_gene: TRBJ2-1; len: 19; d_gene: .; abundance: .; v_gene: TRBV30; CDR3nt: TGTGCCTGGAGTGTAGGGGCAGGATCACGGGTGAGCTCCTACAATGAGCAGTTCTTC; CDR3aa: CAWSVGAGSRVSSYNEQFF
j_gene: TRBJ2-7; len: 13; d_gene: TRBD1; abundance: .; v_gene: TRBV19; CDR3nt: TGTGCCAGTAGCAGACAGGGAGTCTACGAGCAGTACTTC; CDR3aa: CASSRQGVYEQYF
j_gene: TRBJ1-1; len: 15; d_gene: TRBD1; abundance: .; v_gene: TRBV10-2; CDR3nt: TGCGCCAGCAGTGGGACAGGCTTCATGAACACTGAAGCTTTCTTT; CDR3aa: CASSGTGFMNTEAFF
j_gene: TRBJ1-4; len: 13; d_gene: .; abundance: .; v_gene: TRBV7-9; CDR3nt: TGTGCCAGCAGCTCCCGGGACGGTGAAAAACTGTTTTTT; CDR3aa: CASSSRDGEKLFF
j_gene: TRBJ2-1; len: 15; d_gene: .; abundance: .; v_gene: TRBV5-4; CDR3nt: TGTGCCAGCAGCTTGGACGGGAGCTCCTACAATGAGCAGTTCTTC; CDR3aa: CASSLDGSSYNEQFF
j_gene: TRBJ1-1; len: 15; d_gene: .; abundance: .; v_gene: TRBV5-1; CDR3nt: TGCGCCAGCAGCTTGACAGCATCAGGTACTGCTGAAGCTTTCTTT; CDR3aa: CASSLTASGTAEAFF
j_gene: TRBJ1-2; len: 19; d_gene: .; abundance: .; v_gene: TRBV11-3; CDR3nt: TGTGCCAGCAGCGAAACGATAATGGGGGACCGGTATAGGAGCTATGGCTACACCTTC; CDR3aa: CASSETIMGDRYRSYGYTF
j_gene: TRBJ1-4; len: 13; d_gene: .; abundance: .; v_gene: TRBV5-1; CDR3nt: TGCGCCAGCTCGCGGACCCAAAATGAAAAACTGTTTTTT; CDR3aa: CASSRTQNEKLFF
j_gene: TRBJ2-5; len: 13; d_gene: TRBD2; abundance: once; v_gene: TRBV6-6; CDR3nt: TGTGCCAGCAGTTACTGGGGAGGGGAGACCCAGTACTTC; CDR3aa: CASSYWGGETQYF
j_gene: TRBJ1-1; len: 14; d_gene: .; abundance: .; v_gene: TRBV5-1; CDR3nt: TGCGCCAGCAGCTTCTTCGGGGGAGACACTGAAGCTTTCTTT; CDR3aa: CASSFFGGDTEAFF
j_gene: TRBJ1-5; len: 14; d_gene: .; abundance: .; v_gene: TRBV18; CDR3nt: TGTGCCAGCTCACCGACGGATAGCAATCAGCCCCAGCATTTT; CDR3aa: CASSPTDSNQPQHF
j_gene: TRBJ1-2; len: 15; d_gene: .; abundance: .; v_gene: TRBV2; CDR3nt: TGTGCCAGCAGTGAACGGGCAGGAGGGAACTATGGCTACACCTTC; CDR3aa: CASSERAGGNYGYTF
j_gene: TRBJ1-5; len: 16; d_gene: .; abundance: .; v_gene: TRBV2; CDR3nt: TGTGCCAGCAGGGGTCCGGACGGACATAGCAATCAGCCCCAGCATTTT; CDR3aa: CASRGPDGHSNQPQHF
j_gene: TRBJ2-5; len: 15; d_gene: .; abundance: .; v_gene: TRBV7-9; CDR3nt: TGTGCCAGCAGCGCCCGGGGCAGGGCCCAAGAGACCCAGTACTTC; CDR3aa: CASSARGRAQETQYF
j_gene: TRBJ1-1; len: 15; d_gene: .; abundance: .; v_gene: TRBV7-8; CDR3nt: TGTGCCAGCAGCTTAGAAGGGGGAGGGCTAACTGAAGCTTTCTTT; CDR3aa: CASSLEGGGLTEAFF
j_gene: TRBJ1-1; len: 15; d_gene: TRBD1; abundance: .; v_gene: TRBV15; CDR3nt: TGTGCCACCAGCAGAGAACAGGGGGCGAGGACTGAAGCTTTCTTT; CDR3aa: CATSREQGARTEAFF
j_gene: TRBJ2-7; len: 16; d_gene: TRBD2; abundance: .; v_gene: TRBV5-1; CDR3nt: TGCGCCAGCAGCTTGGTCGGCGGGAGGGCCAACTACGAGCAGTACTTC; CDR3aa: CASSLVGGRANYEQYF
j_gene: TRBJ2-1; len: 15; d_gene: .; abundance: .; v_gene: TRBV9; CDR3nt: TGTGCCAGCAGCGCGTTAGCGGCCACCTACAATGAGCAGTTCTTC; CDR3aa: CASSALAATYNEQFF
j_gene: TRBJ1-5; len: 16; d_gene: TRBD1; abundance: few; v_gene: TRBV28; CDR3nt: TGTGCCAGCACCAACCGGAAGGGGGCTAGCAATCAGCCCCAGCATTTT; CDR3aa: CASTNRKGASNQPQHF
j_gene: TRBJ1-3; len: 13; d_gene: .; abundance: .; v_gene: TRBV6-5; CDR3nt: TGTGCCAGCAGCGATTTGGACGGAAACACCATATATTTT; CDR3aa: CASSDLDGNTIYF
j_gene: TRBJ1-6; len: 15; d_gene: .; abundance: .; v_gene: TRBV7-6; CDR3nt: TGTGCCAGCAGCTCAGGACGGCCTTATAATTCACCCCTCCACTTT; CDR3aa: CASSSGRPYNSPLHF
j_gene: TRBJ2-3; len: 13; d_gene: .; abundance: .; v_gene: TRBV11-2; CDR3nt: TGTGCCAGCAGCTTAGATCTGGGAGATACGCAGTATTTT; CDR3aa: CASSLDLGDTQYF
j_gene: TRBJ2-7; len: 13; d_gene: .; abundance: .; v_gene: TRBV6-6; CDR3nt: TGTGCCAGCACCTCGGGACTTGGCTACGAGCAGTACTTC; CDR3aa: CASTSGLGYEQYF
j_gene: TRBJ2-1; len: 16; d_gene: TRBD2; abundance: .; v_gene: TRBV5-1; CDR3nt: TGCGCCAGCAGCTTGACTAGCGGGGGGTCCTACAATGAGCAGTTCTTC; CDR3aa: CASSLTSGGSYNEQFF
j_gene: TRBJ1-2; len: 15; d_gene: .; abundance: .; v_gene: TRBV27; CDR3nt: TGTGCCAGCAGTTTATCGCCTGTAATGAACTATGGCTACACCTTC; CDR3aa: CASSLSPVMNYGYTF
j_gene: TRBJ2-7; len: 19; d_gene: TRBD1; abundance: .; v_gene: TRBV7-9; CDR3nt: TGTGCCAGCAGCTTAGGGTTCGGACAGGGTGGGATCAATTCCTACGAGCAGTACTTC; CDR3aa: CASSLGFGQGGINSYEQYF
j_gene: TRBJ1-3; len: 14; d_gene: .; abundance: once; v_gene: TRBV5-1; CDR3nt: TGCGCCAGCAGAGATCAGGGGCGAGTAAACACCATATATTTT; CDR3aa: CASRDQGRVNTIYF
j_gene: TRBJ2-3; len: 14; d_gene: TRBD1; abundance: .; v_gene: TRBV28; CDR3nt: TGTGCCAGCAGTAGGGACAGGGCGACAGATACGCAGTATTTT; CDR3aa: CASSRDRATDTQYF
j_gene: TRBJ2-5; len: 16; d_gene: TRBD2; abundance: .; v_gene: TRBV15; CDR3nt: TGTGCCACCAGCAGAGATCTAGCGGGAGATCGAGAGACCCAGTACTTC; CDR3aa: CATSRDLAGDRETQYF
j_gene: TRBJ2-5; len: 14; d_gene: .; abundance: .; v_gene: TRBV15; CDR3nt: TGTGCCACCAGCCACCCCGCGAAAGGAGAGACCCAGTACTTC; CDR3aa: CATSHPAKGETQYF
j_gene: TRBJ1-2; len: 15; d_gene: TRBD1; abundance: .; v_gene: TRBV5-1; CDR3nt: TGCGCCAGCAGCTACGGGACAGCTACTAACTATGGCTACACCTTC; CDR3aa: CASSYGTATNYGYTF
j_gene: TRBJ2-7; len: 13; d_gene: .; abundance: .; v_gene: TRBV5-1; CDR3nt: TGCGCCAGCAGCTCTGACATTCCCTACGAGCAGTACTTC; CDR3aa: CASSSDIPYEQYF
j_gene: TRBJ1-1; len: 13; d_gene: .; abundance: .; v_gene: TRBV7-9; CDR3nt: TGTGCCAGCAGCTTCGGGGGGGAAACTGAAGCTTTCTTT; CDR3aa: CASSFGGETEAFF
j_gene: TRBJ2-7; len: 15; d_gene: TRBD1; abundance: .; v_gene: TRBV28; CDR3nt: TGTGCCAGCAGGGACCAAGGACAGGGGGGCTACGAGCAGTACTTC; CDR3aa: CASRDQGQGGYEQYF
j_gene: TRBJ2-7; len: 14; d_gene: TRBD2; abundance: .; v_gene: TRBV27; CDR3nt: TGTGCCAGCCGCCGACTAGCGGGAGACATCGGGCAGTACTTC; CDR3aa: CASRRLAGDIGQYF
j_gene: TRBJ1-3; len: 15; d_gene: TRBD1; abundance: .; v_gene: TRBV28; CDR3nt: TGTGCCAGCAGTGCCTGGACAGGGTTTGGAAACACCATATATTTT; CDR3aa: CASSAWTGFGNTIYF